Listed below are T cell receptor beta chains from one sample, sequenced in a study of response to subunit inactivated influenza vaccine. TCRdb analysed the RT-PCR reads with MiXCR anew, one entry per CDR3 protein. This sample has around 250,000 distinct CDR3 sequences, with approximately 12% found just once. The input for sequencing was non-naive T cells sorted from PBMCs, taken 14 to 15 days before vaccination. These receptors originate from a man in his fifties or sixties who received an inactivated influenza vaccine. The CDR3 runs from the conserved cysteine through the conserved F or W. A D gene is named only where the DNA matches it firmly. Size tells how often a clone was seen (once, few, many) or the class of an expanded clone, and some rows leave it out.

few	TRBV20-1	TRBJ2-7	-	CSARDLDSSYEQYF	TGCAGTGCTAGAGATCTCGACAGCTCCTACGAGCAGTACTTC
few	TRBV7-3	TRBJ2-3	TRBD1	CASSATGATDTQYF	TGTGCCAGCAGCGCGACAGGGGCCACAGATACGCAGTATTTT
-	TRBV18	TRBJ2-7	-	CASSPRMDSLYEQYF	TGTGCCAGCTCACCGAGAATGGATAGCTTGTACGAGCAGTACTTC
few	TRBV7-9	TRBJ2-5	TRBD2	CASRPLAGGLETQYF	TGTGCGAGCAGGCCTCTAGCGGGAGGTTTGGAGACCCAGTACTTC
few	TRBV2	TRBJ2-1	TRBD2	CASSRTSGRDEQFF	TGTGCCAGCAGTCGGACTAGCGGGAGGGATGAGCAGTTCTTC
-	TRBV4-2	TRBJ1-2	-	CASSSPVQSSLGGYTF	TGTGCCAGCAGTTCGCCAGTACAGTCCTCGCTGGGGGGCTACACCTTC
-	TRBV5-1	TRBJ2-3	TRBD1	CASSFGGTGITDTQYF	TGCGCCAGCAGCTTTGGTGGGACAGGAATCACAGATACGCAGTATTTT
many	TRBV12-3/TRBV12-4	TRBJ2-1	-	CASSYGQSAQFF	TGTGCCAGCAGTTACGGACAGTCGGCGCAGTTCTTC
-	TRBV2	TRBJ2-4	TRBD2	CASTVGTSPNIQYF	TGTGCCAGCACTGTTGGGACTAGTCCCAACATTCAGTACTTC
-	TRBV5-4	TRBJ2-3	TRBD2	CASSLDLRGVVDTQYF	TGTGCCAGCAGCTTGGATTTGCGGGGGGTCGTAGATACACAGTATTTT
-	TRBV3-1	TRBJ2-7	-	CASSRTAYEQYF	TGTGCCAGCAGCCGTACAGCGTACGAGCAGTACTTC
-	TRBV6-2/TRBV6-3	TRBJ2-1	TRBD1	CASSSGQGIYNEQFF	TGTGCCAGCAGTTCTGGACAGGGGATCTACAATGAGCAGTTCTTC
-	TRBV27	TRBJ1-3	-	CASRTDGSSGNTIYF	TGTGCCAGCAGAACGGACGGCAGCTCTGGAAACACCATATATTTT
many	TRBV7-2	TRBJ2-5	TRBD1	CASSLRGTDYFQETQYF	TGTGCCAGCAGCTTAAGGGGGACAGATTATTTTCAAGAGACCCAGTACTTC
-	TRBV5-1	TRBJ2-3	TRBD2	CASSPSVLAGAVKTDTQYF	TGCGCCAGCAGCCCCTCTGTCCTAGCGGGAGCGGTAAAAACAGATACGCAGTATTTT
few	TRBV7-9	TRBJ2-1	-	CASSVHWDQRGGNEQFF	TGTGCCAGCAGCGTTCATTGGGACCAGAGGGGGGGGAATGAGCAGTTCTTC
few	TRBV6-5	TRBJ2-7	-	CASSYSLARGEQYF	TGTGCCAGCAGTTACTCGCTAGCCCGGGGGGAGCAGTACTTC
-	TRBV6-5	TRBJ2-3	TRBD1	CASSWDRRATQYF	TGTGCCAGCAGTTGGGACAGGCGCGCTACGCAGTATTTT
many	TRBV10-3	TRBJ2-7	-	CAISESLGRAYEQYF	TGTGCCATCAGTGAGTCTCTGGGGCGCGCCTACGAGCAGTACTTC
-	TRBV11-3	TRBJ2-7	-	CASTEDRISYEQYF	TGTGCCAGCACCGAAGACAGAATCTCCTACGAGCAGTACTTC
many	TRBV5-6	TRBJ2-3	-	CASSLDRTGLDTQYF	TGTGCCAGCAGCTTGGACAGGACGGGATTAGATACGCAGTATTTT
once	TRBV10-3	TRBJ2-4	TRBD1	CAISEGTVQNIQYF	TGTGCCATCAGTGAGGGGACAGTGCAAAACATTCAGTACTTC
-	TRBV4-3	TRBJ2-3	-	CASSQDVARVGLPQVDTQYF	TGCGCCAGCAGCCAAGACGTCGCTCGGGTGGGACTCCCCCAAGTGGATACGCAGTATTTT
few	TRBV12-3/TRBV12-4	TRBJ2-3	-	CASSLGQVYADTQYF	TGTGCCAGCAGTTTAGGACAGGTTTATGCAGATACGCAGTATTTT
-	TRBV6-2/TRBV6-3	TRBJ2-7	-	CASSSHQGTYEQYF	TGTGCCAGCAGTTCACACCAGGGAACCTACGAGCAGTACTTC
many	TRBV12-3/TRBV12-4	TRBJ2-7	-	CASSLPSVSSYEQYF	TGTGCCAGCAGTCTCCCTAGCGTCAGCTCCTACGAGCAGTACTTC
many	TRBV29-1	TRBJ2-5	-	CSGRTGGETQYF	TGCAGCGGCCGGACCGGCGGAGAGACCCAGTACTTC
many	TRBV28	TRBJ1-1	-	CASRTLDTNINTEAFF	TGTGCCAGCAGGACTCTAGACACGAATATTAACACTGAAGCTTTCTTT
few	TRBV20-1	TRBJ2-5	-	CSAGRWENGETQYF	TGCAGTGCTGGACGATGGGAGAACGGGGAGACCCAGTACTTC